The T cell receptor beta chain under discussion was sequenced for a study of shared clonotypes between healthy human individuals. CD4+ cells underwent separation, giving CD45RA+ naive and CD45RA-negative memory subsets. Method: immunoSEQ multiplex PCR; TCRdb's copy keeps in-frame clones and lacks some. Of over a million clones listed, around 82% were seen once; the top ten hold 0.6% to 0.7%. CDR1 and CDR2 from the germline V gene are SGHTA and FQGNSA. Trimming shortened V by 7 bases and J by 8 bases, and 21 bases separated the two germline ends. The CDR3 is 14 amino acids. The specimen was memory CD4+ T cells from PBMCs. Subset meaning: CD45RA-negative fraction. This chain connects TRBV7-2 to TRBJ2-7, with D maybe TRBD1 (7 bases). This receptor was obtained from a man between 18 and 29 years old in good health. Some clones in this sample may be carry-over from other donors' samples. CDR3 coding DNA: TGTGCCAGCACCCCGCAGGGGGGAGTGGCCCAGCAGTACTTC. Protein sequence: CASTPQGGVAQQYF.